The rows below give T cell receptor beta chains drawn from one sample of a study of T cells in localized non-small cell lung cancer. Method: immunoSEQ multiplex PCR; TCRdb's copy keeps in-frame clones and lacks some. The data contain about 78,000 clones, 84% of them singletons. The material was peripheral blood, obtained before any cancer treatment. Source of these receptors: a man aged 40 to 70 with stage I lung adenocarcinoma. Both conserved end residues are part of each CDR3. Each record gives: clone size, J gene, D gene, V gene, CDR3 protein, CDR3 DNA. The D gene is left open where the match is weak. Not every row has a clone size; where given, it reads once, few, many or a size class.

>once|TRBJ1-1|NA|TRBV12-5
CARWTFTVGTEAFF
TGTGCTAGATGGACATTTACGGTAGGCACTGAAGCTTTCTTT
>NA|TRBJ2-3|NA|TRBV13
CASSSRGPSNTQYF
TGTGCCAGCAGCTCGCGGGGGCCTTCGAATACGCAGTATTTT
>NA|TRBJ2-7|NA|TRBV28
CASSSPAGQPRYEQYF
TGTGCCAGCAGCAGTCCGGCCGGACAACCTCGGTACGAGCAGTACTTC
>NA|TRBJ1-2|NA|TRBV15
CATSPKITGTHGYTF
TGTGCCACCAGCCCCAAGATCACGGGGACTCATGGCTACACCTTC
>NA|TRBJ2-5|NA|TRBV30
CAWGQGDLKTQYF
TGTGCCTGGGGGCAGGGCGATTTGAAGACCCAGTACTTC
>NA|TRBJ2-7|NA|TRBV7-2
CASSLAGSTPNYEQYF
TGTGCCAGCAGCTTAGCAGGCAGTACCCCAAACTACGAGCAGTACTTC
>NA|TRBJ2-3|NA|TRBV15
CATSRELQATSDTQYF
TGTGCCACCAGCAGAGAATTACAGGCGACATCGGATACGCAGTATTTT
>NA|TRBJ2-3|NA|TRBV28
CASRRASTDTQYF
TGTGCCAGCAGAAGAGCTAGCACAGATACGCAGTATTTT
>NA|TRBJ1-4|TRBD1|TRBV30
CAWSVMTGAEKLFF
TGTGCCTGGAGCGTAATGACAGGGGCCGAAAAACTGTTTTTT
>NA|TRBJ1-6|TRBD1|TRBV10-3
CAINGQGNNSPLHF
TGTGCCATCAACGGACAGGGGAACAATTCACCCCTCCACTTT
>NA|TRBJ1-2|TRBD1|TRBV7-9
CASRTGTGEGSYTF
TGTGCCAGCAGGACCGGGACAGGGGAAGGAAGCTACACCTTC
>few|TRBJ2-1|TRBD2|TRBV7-9
CASSSLAGPAYNEQFF
TGTGCCAGCAGCTCCCTAGCGGGGCCCGCCTACAATGAGCAGTTCTTC
>NA|TRBJ2-7|TRBD2|TRBV28
CASSPSGIRNEQYF
TGTGCCAGCAGCCCTAGCGGGATTCGTAACGAGCAGTACTTC
>NA|TRBJ2-1|TRBD2|TRBV5-4
CASSLGTSYNEQFF
TGTGCCAGCAGCTTGGGGACTAGCTACAATGAGCAGTTCTTC
>NA|TRBJ2-7|NA|TRBV28
CASSLGGSSYEQYF
TGTGCCAGCAGTTTAGGGGGTAGCTCCTACGAGCAGTACTTC
>NA|TRBJ2-6|TRBD1|TRBV2
CASSLTGVGANVLTF
TGTGCCAGCAGCCTTACAGGGGTAGGGGCCAACGTCCTGACTTTC
>few|TRBJ1-1|NA|TRBV10-3
CAISESTGRGNTEAFF
TGTGCCATCAGTGAATCGACCGGGAGGGGGAATACTGAAGCTTTCTTT
>few|TRBJ1-1|TRBD1|TRBV27
CASRRRTGWDTEAFF
TGTGCCAGCAGACGAAGGACAGGGTGGGACACTGAAGCTTTCTTT
>NA|TRBJ1-6|NA|TRBV27
CASSLSGGLNSPLHF
TGTGCCAGCAGTTTAAGTGGGGGGCTGAATTCACCCCTCCACTTT
>NA|TRBJ2-7|NA|TRBV27
CASSLAAPDEQYF
TGTGCCAGCAGTTTGGCCGCGCCGGATGAGCAGTACTTC
>NA|TRBJ1-5|TRBD1|TRBV18
CASSSGTGGMNQPQHF
TGTGCCAGCTCATCTGGGACAGGGGGCATGAATCAGCCCCAGCATTTT
>NA|TRBJ2-1|TRBD2|TRBV27
CASSWPSGSGREQFF
TGTGCCAGCAGTTGGCCTAGCGGGAGCGGTAGGGAGCAGTTCTTC
>NA|TRBJ2-7|NA|TRBV10-3
CAISEGLGHWLEQYF
TGTGCCATCAGTGAGGGGCTGGGACACTGGCTCGAGCAGTACTTC
>NA|TRBJ2-3|TRBD2|TRBV28
CASSLWILAGAASDTQYF
TGTGCCAGCAGTTTATGGATTCTAGCGGGAGCAGCATCAGATACGCAGTATTTT
>NA|TRBJ1-1|NA|TRBV2
CARQFTGSNTEAFF
TGTGCCCGCCAGTTCACAGGGTCGAACACTGAAGCTTTCTTT
>once|TRBJ2-1|NA|TRBV7-9
CASSLGTGGPYNEQFF
TGTGCCAGCAGCTTAGGTACAGGCGGGCCCTACAATGAGCAGTTCTTC
>NA|TRBJ1-4|NA|TRBV7-9
CASSSRTGPNEKLFF
TGTGCCAGCAGCTCCCGAACAGGGCCCAATGAAAAACTGTTTTTT
>NA|TRBJ2-1|TRBD2|TRBV7-8
CASSPNLRGSSYNEQFF
TGTGCCAGCAGCCCCAATCTTCGCGGGAGCTCCTACAATGAGCAGTTCTTC
>NA|TRBJ2-5|NA|TRBV6-5
CASRRLQETQYF
TGTGCCAGCAGGCGACTCCAAGAGACCCAGTACTTC
>NA|TRBJ2-1|NA|TRBV5-4
CASSDKKTETEQFF
TGTGCCAGCAGCGATAAGAAGACCGAGACTGAGCAGTTCTTC
>few|TRBJ1-3|NA|TRBV5-5
CASSLDGDSLNTIYF
TGTGCCAGCAGCTTGGACGGTGACAGTTTGAACACCATATATTTT
>NA|TRBJ2-3|NA|TRBV19
CASSIDNRATDTQYF
TGTGCCAGTAGTATAGATAATCGGGCCACAGATACGCAGTATTTT
>NA|TRBJ2-7|NA|TRBV14
CASSHSSYEQYF
TGTGCCAGCAGCCACAGTTCCTACGAGCAGTACTTC
>NA|TRBJ2-2|NA|TRBV18
CASSVLFGGEDTGELFF
TGTGCCAGCTCAGTCCTATTCGGGGGAGAAGACACCGGGGAGCTGTTTTTT
>few|TRBJ1-3|NA|TRBV2
CASRPSSSGNTIYF
TGTGCCAGCAGACCCTCTAGCTCTGGAAACACCATATATTTT
>NA|TRBJ1-2|NA|TRBV7-8
CASSLALYRQELYGYTF
TGTGCCAGCAGCTTAGCGCTTTATCGCCAGGAACTCTATGGCTACACCTTC
>NA|TRBJ1-3|TRBD1|TRBV19
CASSDRASGNTIYF
TGTGCCAGTAGTGACAGGGCTTCTGGAAACACCATATATTTT
>few|TRBJ1-5|NA|TRBV10-3
CATSGWEDSNQPQHF
TGTGCCACCTCAGGGTGGGAAGATAGCAATCAGCCCCAGCATTTT
>once|TRBJ2-7|NA|TRBV27
CAIGGVYEQYF
TGTGCCATAGGGGGGGTCTACGAGCAGTACTTC
>few|TRBJ2-7|NA|TRBV7-9
CASSVDGPYEQYF
TGTGCCAGCAGCGTTGACGGTCCCTACGAGCAGTACTTC
>NA|TRBJ2-6|NA|TRBV13
CASSLGLFDGSSGANVLTF
TGTGCCAGCAGCTTAGGCCTTTTTGACGGCAGCTCTGGGGCCAACGTCCTGACTTTC
>NA|TRBJ1-3|TRBD1|TRBV5-6
CASSPDRGGFSGNTIYF
TGTGCCAGCAGTCCTGACAGGGGCGGTTTCTCTGGAAACACCATATATTTT
>NA|TRBJ2-1|NA|TRBV11-2
CASSLEGLRGDEQFF
TGTGCCAGCAGCTTAGAGGGACTCCGCGGGGATGAGCAGTTCTTC
>NA|TRBJ1-3|NA|TRBV2
CASSARHSGNTIYF
TGTGCCAGCAGTGCACGCCACTCTGGAAACACCATATATTTT
>NA|TRBJ2-7|NA|TRBV18
CASSPRKGESYEQYF
TGTGCCAGCTCACCGCGGAAGGGGGAGAGCTACGAGCAGTACTTC
>NA|TRBJ1-6|NA|TRBV19
CASMQTNNSPLHF
TGTGCCAGTATGCAGACGAACAATTCACCCCTCCACTTT
>once|TRBJ2-7|NA|TRBV19
CASSNSFYEQYF
TGTGCCAGTAGTAATTCCTTCTACGAGCAGTACTTC
>NA|TRBJ2-3|TRBD2|TRBV5-1
CASRGPVSSGATDTQYF
TGCGCCAGCAGAGGACCTGTGAGTAGCGGGGCCACAGATACGCAGTATTTT
>NA|TRBJ1-5|NA|TRBV18
CASSLQGSGQPQHF
TGTGCCAGCTCACTACAGGGTTCTGGTCAGCCCCAGCATTTT
>few|TRBJ1-1|NA|TRBV21-1
CASSSYRKMNTEAFF
TGTGCCAGCAGCTCTTACAGGAAAATGAACACTGAAGCTTTCTTT
>NA|TRBJ2-3|NA|TRBV27
CASSPRVAQYF
TGTGCCAGCAGTCCCAGGGTGGCGCAGTATTTT
>NA|TRBJ2-5|NA|TRBV27
CAIRKTSGVETQYF
TGTGCCATCCGGAAAACGTCAGGGGTAGAGACCCAGTACTTC
>NA|TRBJ1-2|NA|TRBV7-8
CASSLAAGGYADGYTF
TGTGCCAGCAGCTTAGCGGCGGGGGGATACGCCGATGGCTACACCTTC
>NA|TRBJ1-1|NA|TRBV27
CASSSQGRYTEAFF
TGTGCCAGCAGTTCACAGGGCCGGTACACTGAAGCTTTCTTT
>once|TRBJ1-3|NA|TRBV14
CASSQTRTPGNTIYF
TGTGCCAGCAGCCAAACGCGCACACCTGGAAACACCATATATTTT
>NA|TRBJ1-3|NA|TRBV7-8
CASTEKNTIYF
TGTGCCAGCACTGAAAAAAACACCATATATTTT
>NA|TRBJ1-2|NA|TRBV5-4
CASSLGEGGDYGYTF
TGTGCCAGCAGCTTGGGGGAGGGGGGCGACTATGGCTACACCTTC
>NA|TRBJ2-5|NA|TRBV18
CASSKSGGASQETQYF
TGTGCCAGCTCAAAGTCCGGGGGCGCCTCCCAAGAGACCCAGTACTTC
>NA|TRBJ1-2|NA|TRBV11-2
CASITRPPEYFSYGYTF
TGTGCCAGCATCACCCGTCCCCCTGAATATTTTAGCTATGGCTACACCTTC